This is a list of T cell receptor beta chains from one sample in a study of shared clonotypes between healthy human individuals. TCRdb keeps only in-frame clones here, not all; method: immunoSEQ multiplex PCR. The repertoire consists of about 180,000 clones, with roughly 91% occurring once and the leading ten covering 0.067%. The specimen was naive CD4+ T cells sorted from blood. The receptors were gathered from a woman in her thirties in good health. Both conserved end residues are part of each CDR3. The D gene is left open where the match is weak. Expanded clones are given a class, and other clones once, few, many or no size at all.

v_gene,d_gene,abundance,CDR3aa
TRBV20-1,.,.,CSVKPGLFLYF
TRBV29-1,.,few,CSVKTGDKPQHF
TRBV28,.,.,CASQVLNTEAFF
TRBV6-6,TRBD1,.,CASSPGQGNTEAFF
TRBV28,TRBD1,.,CASCGQGAYRGYEQYF
TRBV4-1,TRBD2,.,CASSQTSGSSLYEQYF
TRBV28,TRBD1,.,CASSPSDRGLHEQYF
TRBV6-1,.,.,CASSGTRTVATNEKLFF
TRBV18,.,.,CASSPPGFGYEQYF
TRBV4-1,.,.,CASSQDRWRGYTF
TRBV28,.,.,CASSLSGRQPQHF
TRBV28,.,.,CASSSSGSYNEQFF
TRBV6-6,.,once,CASRPPLETEAFF
TRBV5-4,.,.,CASSYGDKISGNTIYF
TRBV6-5,.,.,CASSYYGGNTIYF
TRBV2,.,few,CASSRNPEGAHEQYF
TRBV18,.,.,CASSRGRGQETQYF
TRBV5-1,.,.,CASSLGTKNTEAFF
TRBV30,.,.,CAWIRKWGRSYNEQFF
TRBV19,TRBD1,.,CASSNQAGQGASTKNIQYF
TRBV6-1,TRBD2,.,CASSEATSGRYLIETQYF
TRBV4-1,.,once,CASSQGPGRNTGELFF
TRBV29-1,.,once,CSVEGGGGPSYEQYF
TRBV19,.,.,CASSPGFMNTEAFF
TRBV5-1,TRBD1,.,CASTLEGAQGYTF
TRBV5-1,.,.,CASSLDTYEQYF
TRBV7-2,TRBD2,.,CASSFPRTSGRAEQFF
TRBV2,.,.,CASSEVLELGYEQYF
TRBV19,TRBD1,.,CASSVLDRVDYGYTF
TRBV19,.,.,CATEEGNAAFF
TRBV9,TRBD2,.,CASSVLAGGQETQYF
TRBV2,.,.,CASKHRTLSGQPQHF
TRBV11-1,TRBD2,.,CASSSSAGAYEQYF
TRBV2,.,.,CASSERLTGKGYTF
TRBV28,.,.,CASSWGAREQYF
TRBV28,.,.,CASRQDPVETQYF
TRBV6-5,TRBD1,.,CASRLLGTGGEAFF
TRBV7-9,TRBD2,.,CASSYIAGAETQYF
TRBV27,.,.,CASSFLASNEQYF